This T cell receptor (beta chain) was recovered during a study of neurological immune-mediated disorders. Study findings and constraints: The multiple sclerosis repertoire cluster had no association with any clinical or MRI feature. None of the CDR3 amino acid sequences of expanded clones were shared across subjects, and this suggested private repertoires in all groups.

Time point meaning: longitudinal time-point 2. The unsorted libraries had their origin in 2 million PBMCs stored at -80 C. This clonotype showed up many times. What it binds is not known. As for the cDNA, it was generated by 5'RACE with 10-nucleotide random UMIs. TCRdb re-called the 5' RACE reads with MiXCR, one entry per CDR3 protein. The sample carries about 80,000 distinct CDR3 sequences, 5.8% recorded once. The specimen sequenced was PBMCs. This TCR came from a woman aged 60-70 years with multiple sclerosis.

CDR3 bases: TGCGCCAGCAGCTTGGGAGGTACAGGGCAGGAGACCCAGTACTTC. Translated, it gives CASSLGGTGQETQYF. This chain joins TRBV5-1 and TRBJ2-5, with a tentative D call TRBD1 (6 bases). Trimming removed 0 bases from V and 5 bases from J, with 14 bases in between. This CDR3 contains 15 residues. Per the germline V gene, CDR1 is SGHRS and CDR2 is YFSETQ.